The T cell receptor beta chain under discussion was sequenced for a study of vaccination effects on CD4 cells after COVID-19. Findings of the study overall: In the late period after vaccination, infection- and vaccine-induced clones contracted markedly.

About this clone itself: The antigen is undetermined.

ViraFEST assay sequencing came after antigen-specific CD4+ T cells were expanded with viral peptide pools. The authors isolated CD4+ T cells after more than eight days of culture. PCR showed that the person got SARS-CoV-2 infection at some point between March and December 2020. All participants had two doses of either the BNT162b2 or mRNA-1273 vaccine. Each well held two million PBMC cultured with approximately 9.6 ug/ml peptides and about 9.7 IU/ml IL-2. Half-medium changes using IL-2 medium occurred on days 3 and 7. Some clones are missing from TCRdb's copy, which holds only in-frame ones; the method was immunoSEQ multiplex PCR. The repertoire holds about 17,000 clones, about four fifths seen once, with 20% to 25% in the top ten. The CDR3 has 13 amino acids. CDR1 is KGHSH and CDR2 is LQKENI in the germline V gene. The V segment lost 6 bases and the J segment 3 bases; nucleotides outside the gene matches: 3.

The chain combines TRBV18 with TRBJ2-3, with 7 bases matching TRBD2. This specimen was CD4+ T cells from PBMCs cultured with SARS-CoV-2 spike peptides, taken after COVID-19 vaccination. The clonotype was recovered from a human donor who had a prior SARS-CoV-2 infection. The CDR3 bases are TGTGCCAGCTCCCACGGGAGGACAGATACGCAGTATTTT. Protein product: CASSHGRTDTQYF.